The 17 T cell receptor beta chains listed next were all sequenced from one sample in a study of blood T cells in healthy people across ages. Using a J-beta primer mix together with a sample-barcoded 5' primer, a second PCR was run for about 6 to 12 cycles. TCRdb ran MiXCR on the 5' RACE reads and lists one entry per CDR3 protein. The sample holds about 900,000 distinct CDR3 sequences; around 62% are singletons and the top ten take about a quarter. Sequences were obtained from blood. These receptors were taken from a young man in good health.

Only a few counts were recorded for this clonotype. The V and J genes are TRBV29-1 and TRBJ1-2; a weak D match, TRBD1 (5 bases). The V gene's germline CDR1 is SQVTM and CDR2 ANQGSEA. The CDR3 covers 12 residues. The V gene lost 3 bases and the J gene lost 4 bases, with 9 bases spanning the gap. The CDR3 loop reads CSVDFGTYGYTF. The CDR3 DNA sequence: TGCAGCGTTGATTTCGGGACCTATGGCTACACCTTC.

The chain uses TRBV28 and TRBJ2-1; 12 nucleotides align to TRBD1. V dropped 5 bases and J dropped 6; count of bases not matched to a gene: 8. The CDR3 loop spans 16 amino acids. Germline lookup yields CDR1 MDHEN and CDR2 SYDVKM. CDR3 coding DNA: TGTGCCAGCAGTGTACAGGGACAGGGGGCTGGCAATGAGCAGTTCTTC. The encoded protein is CASSVQGQGAGNEQFF.

The chain joins TRBV7-9 to TRBJ2-3; D ambiguous. V lost 0 bases, J lost 0 bases, and 10 bases lay in between. The CDR3 extends over 16 amino acids. Looked up from germline, CDR1 is SEHNR and CDR2 is FQNEAQ (reference sequence). In nucleotides, the CDR3 is TGTGCCAGCAGCTTAGCGTCCCCGGATAGCACAGATACGCAGTATTTT. It encodes CASSLASPDSTDTQYF.

This rearrangement joins TRBV6-1 to TRBJ1-4; 7 nucleotides match TRBD1. The CDR3 loop spans 18 amino acids. In germline, CDR1 is MNHNS, CDR2 SASEGT. Trimming cost V 6 bases and J 6 bases; bases outside gene matches: 19. CDR3 sequence: CASSSLGGTDRADEKLFF. As DNA, the CDR3 is TGTGCCAGCAGCTCCCTCGGGGGAACTGACAGGGCTGATGAAAAACTGTTTTTT.

This chain joins TRBV3-1 and TRBJ2-1; D not resolved. This CDR3 spans 13 amino acids. The V end was cut by 2 bases, the J end by 6 bases, with 8 bases between. Germline assignment: CDR1 LGHDT and CDR2 YNNKEL (reference sequence). The CDR3 DNA reads TGTGCCAGCAGCCAATTATCAGTCAATGAGCAGTTCTTC. It yields the protein CASSQLSVNEQFF.

The V call is TRBV6-1, the J call TRBJ2-7, with a tentative D call TRBD1 (5 bases). Deletions cut 8 bases from V and 0 bases from J, with 17 bases between. The CDR3 runs 15 residues. In germline, CDR1 is MNHNS, CDR2 SASEGT. The chain's CDR3 is CASDAQGALSYEQYF. CDR3 bases: TGTGCCAGCGACGCTCAAGGGGCCCTCTCCTACGAGCAGTACTTC.

The chain is built from TRBV6-2 or TRBV6-3 and TRBJ2-4, with D maybe TRBD1 (6 bases). The J call could be wrong; TRBJ2-5 is a better fit for the DNA end. CDR3 length: 13 residues. Germline V CDR1 and CDR2: MNHEY, SVGEGT. CDR3 residues: CASSTAGEETQYF. CDR3 in DNA: TGTGCCAGCAGCACCGCAGGGGAAGAGACCCAGTACTTC.

The V and J genes are TRBV20-1 and TRBJ2-7; D is unresolved. Trimming left V 3 bases short and J 1 base short, with 13 bases between. The length of the CDR3 is 14 residues. Germline values: CDR1 DFQATT, CDR2 SNEGSKA (reference sequence). The CDR3: CSARMRGVSYEQYF. As DNA, the CDR3 is TGCAGTGCTAGGATGCGTGGGGTTTCCTACGAGCAGTACTTC.

On this clonotype itself: Relative to the germline gene, one junction end is altered; a read error may explain this. The rearrangement uses TRBV6-2 or TRBV6-3 and TRBJ1-1; D remains ambiguous. CDR1 is MNHEY and CDR2 is SVGEGT in the germline V gene. The CDR3 is made up of 13 amino acids. CDR3 DNA: TGTACCAGCACCTCTCCTTTGCGGACTGAAGCTTTCTTT. It translates to CTSTSPLRTEAFF.

This clonotype was counted a few times. The chain has TRBV4-3 and TRBJ2-7; weak D call: TRBD2 (6 bases). This CDR3 is built from 14 residues. V lost 1 base to trimming and J lost 3 bases, with 10 bases between them. Germline CDR1 is LGHNA and CDR2 is YSLEER. CDR3 sequence reads: CASSQGRGYYEQYF. The CDR3 region has the DNA TGCGCCAGCAGCCAAGGGCGGGGTTACTACGAGCAGTACTTC.

In the case of this clonotype: An end of the junction differs from the germline gene, which may be a read error. This chain links TRBV20-1 with TRBJ1-2; 7 bases are a match to TRBD1. Germline CDR1 and CDR2: DFQATT and SNEGSKA (reference sequence). The CDR3 is 12 amino acids. CDR3: CSARDSRNGYTF. The DNA of the CDR3 is TGTAGTGCTCGGGACAGCCGAAATGGCTACACCTTC.

This chain connects TRBV30 to TRBJ2-5; D gene uncertain. V was cut by 2 bases and J by 5 bases, with 12 bases left in between. The CDR3 length is 13 residues. The germline gives CDR1 GTSNPN, CDR2 SVGIG (reference sequence). CDR3 sequence (DNA): TGTGCCTGGAGTAACCGAAACTCGGAGACCCAGTACTTC. Protein: CAWSNRNSETQYF.

With regard to this clonotype: Compared with germline, one end of the junction differs, possibly owing to a read error. The gene calls are TRBV7-9 and TRBJ1-2; a possible D gene is TRBD1 (5 bases). The CDR3 length is 14 residues. Germline V lookup: CDR1 SEHNR, CDR2 FQNEAQ (reference sequence). CDR3 residues: CACSLDTRVVGYTF. In nucleotides, the CDR3 is TGTGCCTGCAGCTTAGATACCAGGGTGGTCGGCTACACCTTC.

The gene calls are TRBV4-2 and TRBJ1-2; D gene uncertain. Trimming removed 6 bases from V and 0 bases from J, with 14 bases in between. The length of the CDR3 is 15 residues. The germline V gene has CDR1 LGHNA and CDR2 YNFKEQ. DNA of the CDR3: TGTGCCAGCAGTCTCGAGCAGGCTTCTAACTATGGCTACACCTTC. Translating gives CASSLEQASNYGYTF.

The V call is TRBV20-1, the J call TRBJ2-5; 8 nucleotides match TRBD2. The J call could be wrong; TRBJ2-7 is a better fit for the DNA end. Per germline, CDR1 DFQATT and CDR2 SNEGSKA (reference sequence). This CDR3 region has 15 residues. CDR3 amino acids: CSARFRGGGRHEQYF. The CDR3 region has the DNA TGCAGTGCTAGGTTTCGGGGCGGGGGGCGGCACGAGCAGTACTTC.

Written as DNA, the CDR3 is TGTGCCAGCAGCAAAGGTGGCCGTCCCCCGGGAGGCTACACCTTC. It is translated as CASSKGGRPPGGYTF. The rearrangement uses TRBV21-1 and TRBJ1-2; TRBD1 is the table's D call and was not checked against the DNA. TRBV21-1 is designated a pseudogene. The CDR3 sequence is 15 residues long.

The rearrangement joins TRBV25-1 to TRBJ1-2, with TRBD1 matching over 8 bases. The CDR3 consists of 15 residues. V trimming: 4 bases; J trimming: 4 bases; junction bases outside the gene matches: 8. Per the germline V gene, CDR1 is MGHDK and CDR2 is SYGVNS. DNA for the CDR3: TGTGCCAGCAGTGGCCCGGGACAGGATTTCTATGGCTACACCTTC. Amino acid sequence: CASSGPGQDFYGYTF.